The entry that follows covers one TCR beta chain sequence. This record comes from a study of blood T cell repertoires in COVID-19. Study-wide context: Collection of acute and convalescent COVID-19 samples took place in the United States, Italy and Spain. Nucleic acid was either cDNA or gDNA, and it came from T cells, B-cell-depleted T cells, or PBMCs.

Original methodology: Scientists estimated how many nucleated cells there were by amplifying reference gene primers. Profiling relied on immunoSEQ multiplex PCR, and the TCRdb table lists in-frame clones only, not all of them. Clone size and V and J calls were adopted from that table, with D and trimming inferred from the DNA. The table has fewer than 250,000 clones, more than 70% seen once. Trimming took off 1 base at V and 7 bases at J, with 7 bases between the two ends. Germline lookup yields CDR1 KGHSH and CDR2 LQKENI. The CDR3 extends over 12 amino acids. The V and J genes are TRBV18 and TRBJ1-1; no definite D call. The clonotype comes from a man between 50 and 59 years old with active or convalescent COVID-19. Sequenced sample: peripheral blood. CDR3 nucleotide sequence: TGTGCCAGCTCACCACTCGGTGGTGAAGCTTTCTTT. Residues: CASSPLGGEAFF.